This record concerns one T cell receptor beta chain sequence. CDR1 KGHSH and CDR2 LQKENI come from the germline V gene. This CDR3 contains 14 residues. The V end lost 2 bases, the J end lost 7 bases, and 14 bases lay between the germline ends. This sample is drawn from a study of T cell changes during pregnancy in multiple sclerosis. Some clones are missing from TCRdb's copy, which holds only in-frame ones; the method was immunoSEQ multiplex PCR. The sample has 93,000 or so clones; about 90% are singletons. The source is a female donor with multiple sclerosis, enrolled in a pregnancy study. The chain has TRBV18 and TRBJ1-2; a possible D gene is TRBD1 (5 bases). Source: peripheral blood, taken after pregnancy. In nucleotides, the CDR3 is TGTGCCAGCTCACCAATAGGGGCCCCCCTTGGCTACACCTTC. Its protein product is CASSPIGAPLGYTF.